Sequencing of this TCR beta chain was carried out in a study of vaccination and CD4 T cells after COVID-19. Study details: Post-COVID draws followed diagnosis by a median around 95 days (range 35 to 161). Post-vaccine sample collection happened at a median of around 77 days after dose two, ranging 14 to 241.

Details on this clonotype: What it binds is unknown.

Notes on the study in general: Among convalescent patients, a median about 86% of reactive clones emerged only after vaccination.

The V gene's germline CDR1 is MNHNS and CDR2 SASEGT. The CDR3 runs 14 residues. The germline V and J ends were trimmed by 6 bases and 3 bases, with 12 bases remaining between them. TCRdb redid the calling of the PCR reads with MiXCR, one entry per CDR3 protein. The sample lists roughly 20,000 distinct CDR3 sequences; less than 80% were seen once. The V gene is TRBV6-1, the J gene TRBJ1-5, with D perhaps matching TRBD1 (5 bases). The sample here was CD4+ T cells from blood, taken before SARS-CoV-2 vaccination. The TCR comes from a human donor who had recovered from COVID-19. This CDR3 reads CASRKVQDNQPQHF. In DNA, the CDR3 is TGTGCCAGCAGAAAGGTACAGGACAATCAGCCCCAGCATTTT.